This T cell receptor beta chain was profiled in a study of human T cells and chemical hapten exposure. The time point here: patch test 3, about 24 weeks after DPC sensitization. Treatment given: therapeutic diphenylcyclopropenone sensitization with weekly scalp DPC. TCRdb re-analysed the RACE reads in MiXCR, keeping a single row per CDR3 protein. Of tens of thousands of distinct CDR3 sequences listed, approximately 13% are singletons. This clonotype was seen many times. In germline, CDR1 is LGHDT, CDR2 YNNKEL (reference sequence). With 0 bases removed from V and 3 bases from J, the gap between germline ends came to 9 bases. The CDR3 is 15 amino acids.

The chain is built from TRBV3-1 and TRBJ2-1; D ambiguous. Sequenced here: whole blood, sampled in connection with sensitization to the hapten diphenylcyclopropenone (DPC). The clonotype originates from a woman in her forties or fifties with alopecia areata. Some clones in this sample may be carry-over from other donors' samples. CDR3 DNA sequence: TGTGCCAGCAGCCAAGATAGGGCAGGCTACAATGAGCAGTTCTTC. Translated, it gives CASSQDRAGYNEQFF.